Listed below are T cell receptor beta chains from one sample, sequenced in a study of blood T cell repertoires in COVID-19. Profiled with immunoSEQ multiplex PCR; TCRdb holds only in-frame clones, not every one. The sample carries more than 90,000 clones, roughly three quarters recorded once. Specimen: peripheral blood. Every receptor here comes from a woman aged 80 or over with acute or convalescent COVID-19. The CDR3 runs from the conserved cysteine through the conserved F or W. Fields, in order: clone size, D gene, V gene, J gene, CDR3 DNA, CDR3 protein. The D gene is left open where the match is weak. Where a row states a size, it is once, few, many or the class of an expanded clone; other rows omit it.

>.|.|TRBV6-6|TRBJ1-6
TGTGCCAGCAGTTACGGGGAGGGGGTTTCACCCCTCCACTTT
CASSYGEGVSPLHF
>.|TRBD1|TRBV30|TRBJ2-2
TGTGCCTGGACCGACAGGGCCGGGGAGCTGTTTTTT
CAWTDRAGELFF
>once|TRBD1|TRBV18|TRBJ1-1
TGTGCCAGCTCATCGGGACAGGGGAACACTGAAGCTTTCTTT
CASSSGQGNTEAFF
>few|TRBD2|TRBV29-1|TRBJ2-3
TGCAGCGTTGACGGACTAGCCCAAGATACGCAGTATTTT
CSVDGLAQDTQYF
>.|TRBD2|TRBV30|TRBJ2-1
TGTGCCTGGAGTCCATCCCCTTTTTCTAGCGGGAGGGCCGGTGAGCAGTTCTTC
CAWSPSPFSSGRAGEQFF
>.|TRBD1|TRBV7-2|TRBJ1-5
TGTGCCAGCAGCCCAAGACAGGGGGATCAGCCCCAGCATTTT
CASSPRQGDQPQHF
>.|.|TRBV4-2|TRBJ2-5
TGTGCCAGCAGCCCCTGGGAGGGGGGGGGAGGTCGGACCCAGTACTTC
CASSPWEGGGGRTQYF
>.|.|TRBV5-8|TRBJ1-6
TGTGCCAGCAGCTTTCCTCAGTATAATTCACCCCTCCACTTT
CASSFPQYNSPLHF
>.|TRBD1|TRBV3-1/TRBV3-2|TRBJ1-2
TGTGCCAGCAGGCAGACGGCAGGGGGACGAGTTGGCTACACCTTC
CASRQTAGGRVGYTF
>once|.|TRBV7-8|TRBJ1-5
TGTGCCAGCAGCCGAGTGGCCCAGGGGAATCAGCCCCAGCATTTT
CASSRVAQGNQPQHF
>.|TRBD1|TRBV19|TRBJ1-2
TGTGCCAGTAGTATACCGACAGGGGCTAACTATGGCTACACCTTC
CASSIPTGANYGYTF
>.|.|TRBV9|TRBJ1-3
TGTGCCAGCAGCGTATCACCCGTGTCCGCAGATGGCTCTGGAAACACCATATATTTT
CASSVSPVSADGSGNTIYF
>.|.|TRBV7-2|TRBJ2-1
TGTGCCAGCAGCCTCCCCAATGAGCAGTTCTTC
CASSLPNEQFF
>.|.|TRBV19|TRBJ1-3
TGTGCCAGTAGCCTGTCGGGAGGCTCTGGAAACACCATATATTTT
CASSLSGGSGNTIYF
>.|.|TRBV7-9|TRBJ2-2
TGTGCCAGCAGCTTCCTAGTGGGGGGGCCCACCGGGGAGCTGTTTTTT
CASSFLVGGPTGELFF
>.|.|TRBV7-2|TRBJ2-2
TGTGCCAGCAGCCCCTCTTACACCGGGGAGCTGTTTTTT
CASSPSYTGELFF
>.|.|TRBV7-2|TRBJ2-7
TGTGCCAGCAGCTTAGCTGAGGGTCCCTACGAGCAGTACTTC
CASSLAEGPYEQYF
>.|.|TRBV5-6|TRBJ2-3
TGTGCCAGCAGTAACAGGGTCGGTGTAGCAGATACGCAGTATTTT
CASSNRVGVADTQYF
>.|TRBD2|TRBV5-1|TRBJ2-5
TGCGCCAGCAGCTTGGGACTAGCGGGGAAAGAGACCCAGTACTTC
CASSLGLAGKETQYF
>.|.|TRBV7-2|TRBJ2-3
TGTGCCAGCAGGCAGGGGCCTTTCACAGATACGCAGTATTTT
CASRQGPFTDTQYF
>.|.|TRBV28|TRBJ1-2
TGTGCCAGCAGTAGTCCGGGACTTCAAGTTGGCTACACCTTC
CASSSPGLQVGYTF
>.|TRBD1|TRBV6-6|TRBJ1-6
TGTGCCAGCAACCTACAGGGGGCTAGTTCACCCCTCCACTTT
CASNLQGASSPLHF
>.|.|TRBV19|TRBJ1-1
TGTGCCAGTAGTCCGACAGTGAACACTGAAGCTTTCTTT
CASSPTVNTEAFF
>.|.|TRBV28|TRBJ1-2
TGTGCCAGCGGAAGGGGGAACTATGGCTACACCTTC
CASGRGNYGYTF
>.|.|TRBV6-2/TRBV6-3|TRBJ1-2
TGTGCCAGCAGTTACCAAGGGCCGGGGAACTATGGCTACACCTTC
CASSYQGPGNYGYTF
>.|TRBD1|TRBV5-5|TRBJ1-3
TGTGCCAGCAGCTTGGGGGGACAGCGTGGAAACACCATATATTTT
CASSLGGQRGNTIYF
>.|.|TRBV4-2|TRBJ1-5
TGTGCCAGCAGCCAAGCTGGCGGGGAAGCGCCCCAGCATTTT
CASSQAGGEAPQHF
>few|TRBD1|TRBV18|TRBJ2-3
TGTGCCAGCTCACCCCCGATTGGGACAGGGGGATTTTCAGATACGCAGTATTTT
CASSPPIGTGGFSDTQYF
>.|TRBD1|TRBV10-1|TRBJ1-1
TGCGCCAGCAGCCAGGACAGGGGGCAGGTGAACACTGAAGCTTTCTTT
CASSQDRGQVNTEAFF
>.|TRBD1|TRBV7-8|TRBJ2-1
TGTGCCAGCAGCTTAGAGTTTCCCGGGACAGCTTCCTACAATGAGCAGTTCTTC
CASSLEFPGTASYNEQFF
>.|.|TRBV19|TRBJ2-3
TGTGCCAGTAGTCCACGGAGAGGTCGCGGGGATACGCAGTATTTT
CASSPRRGRGDTQYF
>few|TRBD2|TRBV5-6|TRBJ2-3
TGTGCCAGCAGCCCCGGGGGGGCAGATACGCAGTATTTT
CASSPGGADTQYF
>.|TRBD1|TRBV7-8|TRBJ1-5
TGTGCCAGCAGCCCGAGAGACAGGGGTAGGGATCAGCCCCAGCATTTT
CASSPRDRGRDQPQHF
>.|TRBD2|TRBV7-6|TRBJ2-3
TGTGCCAGCAGCTTACAGCGGGGAAGCACAGATACGCAGTATTTT
CASSLQRGSTDTQYF
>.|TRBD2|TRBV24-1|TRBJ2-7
TGTGCCATCCTAGCGGGCTCCTACGAGCAGTACTTC
CAILAGSYEQYF
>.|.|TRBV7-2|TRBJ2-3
TGTGCCAGCAGCCCAGGGACAGATACGCAGTATTTT
CASSPGTDTQYF
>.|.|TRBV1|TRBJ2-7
TGCACCAGCAGCCAAGATCTAGGAGGGGTGGGGAACTCCTACGAGCAGTACTTC
CTSSQDLGGVGNSYEQYF
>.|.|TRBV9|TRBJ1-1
TGTGCCAGCAGCATCCTGACAGGGAACACTGAAGCTTTCTTT
CASSILTGNTEAFF
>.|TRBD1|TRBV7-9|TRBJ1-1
TGTGCCAGCAGCTGGGGACAGGGAGATACTCAAGCTTTCTTT
CASSWGQGDTQAFF
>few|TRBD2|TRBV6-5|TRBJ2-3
TGTGCCAGCAGAAGGACTAGCGGGAGCACAGATACGCAGTATTTT
CASRRTSGSTDTQYF
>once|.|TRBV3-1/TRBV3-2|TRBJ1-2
TGTGCCAGCAGCCAAGTTGGAGGGGATCACTATGGCTACACCTTC
CASSQVGGDHYGYTF